This TCR beta chain was sequenced for a study of blood T cell repertoires in COVID-19. Study in general: COVID-19 samples, acute and convalescent, were from the United States, Italy and Spain.

Source study methods: How many nucleated cells were present was estimated from reference gene primer amplification. Produced via immunoSEQ multiplex PCR; TCRdb's table is partial and in-frame only. The V and J calls and clone size come from that table; D and trimming were worked out from the DNA. The sample lists about 16,000 clones, about 90% occurring once. CDR3 length: 15 residues. Sequenced input: peripheral blood. This TCR derives from a man aged 60 to 69 with active COVID-19. The genes are TRBV12-2 and TRBJ2-1; TRBD2, the table's D call, lacks a check against the DNA. TRBV12-2 is shown as a pseudogene. DNA of the CDR3: TGTGCAAGTCGCTTAGCGAGGCAGAGCTACAATGAGCAGTTCTTC. It is translated as CASRLARQSYNEQFF.